The clone carrying this TCR beta chain occurred once. What it binds is unknown. The data derive from a study of breast tumors, draining lymph nodes, adjacent tissues. Study results and limitations: Data only fit, rather than demonstrated, lymph node origin of most tumor T cells. Luminal-like breast cancer showed significantly greater tumor-nontumor repertoire similarity than basal-like breast cancer did.

TCRdb processed the multiplex PCR reads anew with MiXCR; each CDR3 protein has one entry. The sample contains 190,000 or so distinct CDR3 sequences, approximately 31% of which appear only once. The lymph nodes were axillary draining lymph nodes from breast cancer patients. This TCR was recovered from a female donor with breast cancer. Some clones in this sample may be carry-over from other donors' samples. Material for sequencing was axillary lymph node tissue.

CDR3: CAIRPGRPYTF. In DNA, the CDR3 is TGTGCCATCAGACCGGGACGGCCCTACACCTTC. The V and J genes are TRBV10-3 and TRBJ1-2, with D tentatively TRBD1 (5 bases). The CDR3 extends over 11 amino acids. The V end was cut by 6 bases, the J end by 10 bases, with 12 bases between. Germline V gene sequence: CDR1 ENHRY, CDR2 SYGVKD.